A selection of T cell receptor beta chains follows, all from one sample in a study of T cell responses to AZD1222 COVID-19 vaccine. The method was immunoSEQ multiplex PCR; TCRdb's version includes in-frame clones alone and lacks a portion of them. The sample lists about 100,000 clones; roughly 89% were seen once. The specimen was peripheral blood, collected on day 0 of AZD1222 vaccination. The receptor set was obtained from an adult in good health. Both conserved end residues are trimmed from each CDR3. Where a row states a size, it is once, few, many or the class of an expanded clone; other rows omit it.

v_call: TRBV2
clone_size: NA
cdr3_aa: ASSLAGGDTGELF

v_call: TRBV18
clone_size: NA
cdr3_aa: ASSHDRAGTMSQH

v_call: TRBV29-1
clone_size: NA
cdr3_aa: SVERYTEAF

v_call: TRBV3-1/TRBV3-2
clone_size: NA
cdr3_aa: ASSQEGAGTATQY

v_call: TRBV7-9
clone_size: NA
cdr3_aa: ASSLYGRSYNEQF

v_call: TRBV3-1/TRBV3-2
clone_size: NA
cdr3_aa: ASSQGLDRNYGYT

v_call: TRBV28
clone_size: once
cdr3_aa: ASSYGIAF

v_call: TRBV19
clone_size: NA
cdr3_aa: ASSPQGPRDPVETQY

v_call: TRBV2
clone_size: NA
cdr3_aa: ASDGHSGNTIY

v_call: TRBV6-5
clone_size: NA
cdr3_aa: ASSYKPVETQY

v_call: TRBV4-2
clone_size: NA
cdr3_aa: ASSQDRGRTNEKLF

v_call: TRBV25-1
clone_size: once
cdr3_aa: ASSEYGTVYGYT

v_call: TRBV11-3
clone_size: once
cdr3_aa: ASSLGDRDYNEQF

v_call: TRBV5-4
clone_size: NA
cdr3_aa: AFTGGSYNSPLH

v_call: TRBV4-1
clone_size: NA
cdr3_aa: ASSGPAGANYEQY

v_call: TRBV19
clone_size: once
cdr3_aa: ASSIGGVPYEQY

v_call: TRBV5-4
clone_size: NA
cdr3_aa: ASSLARDTNSPLH

v_call: TRBV5-1
clone_size: once
cdr3_aa: ASSGGLGINEQF

v_call: TRBV10-3
clone_size: NA
cdr3_aa: AISESGAQRGAF

v_call: TRBV6-4
clone_size: once
cdr3_aa: ASSRSGQETQY

v_call: TRBV4-1
clone_size: NA
cdr3_aa: ASSQGDRGSTDTQY

v_call: TRBV30
clone_size: once
cdr3_aa: AWSVPWGGYEQY

v_call: TRBV5-1
clone_size: NA
cdr3_aa: ASSLGNTGELF

v_call: TRBV28
clone_size: NA
cdr3_aa: ASRQETQY

v_call: TRBV11-3
clone_size: NA
cdr3_aa: ASSLGLGSSDTQY

v_call: TRBV7-9
clone_size: once
cdr3_aa: ASSSGTGGTLNTEAF

v_call: TRBV5-1
clone_size: once
cdr3_aa: ASSLQGALPSYEQY

v_call: TRBV5-1
clone_size: NA
cdr3_aa: ASSPDLVTSGAPAEQY

v_call: TRBV28
clone_size: NA
cdr3_aa: ASSLVQETQY

v_call: TRBV6-4
clone_size: NA
cdr3_aa: ASSNQWGTEAF

v_call: TRBV7-9
clone_size: NA
cdr3_aa: ASSIRAPGEAF

v_call: TRBV28
clone_size: NA
cdr3_aa: ASRGLGYGYT

v_call: TRBV30
clone_size: NA
cdr3_aa: AWSRTGGSGNTIY

v_call: TRBV30
clone_size: NA
cdr3_aa: AWKSGGTINEKLF

v_call: TRBV7-9
clone_size: NA
cdr3_aa: ASSPGTYNEQF

v_call: TRBV18
clone_size: once
cdr3_aa: ASSPFQPGLAIDNEQF

v_call: TRBV18
clone_size: NA
cdr3_aa: ASSLASTGNEQF

v_call: TRBV12-5
clone_size: NA
cdr3_aa: ASGLGLLGGSGELF

v_call: TRBV7-2
clone_size: NA
cdr3_aa: ASSLAGEQPQH

v_call: TRBV19
clone_size: NA
cdr3_aa: ASSSTGGTEAF

v_call: TRBV30
clone_size: NA
cdr3_aa: AWSAPRGWGGKQPQH

v_call: TRBV19
clone_size: once
cdr3_aa: ASSIRDRGQKLF

v_call: TRBV9
clone_size: once
cdr3_aa: ASSASGTILYNEQF

v_call: TRBV3-1/TRBV3-2
clone_size: once
cdr3_aa: ASSQTSGRTYNEQF

v_call: TRBV5-1
clone_size: NA
cdr3_aa: ASSPGPSETYNEQF

v_call: TRBV5-1
clone_size: NA
cdr3_aa: ASSANVEGSGYT

v_call: TRBV19
clone_size: NA
cdr3_aa: ASCGTGINQPQH

v_call: TRBV18
clone_size: NA
cdr3_aa: ASSPVMQGAYNEQF

v_call: TRBV11-2
clone_size: NA
cdr3_aa: ASSFSNSPLH

v_call: TRBV6-1
clone_size: NA
cdr3_aa: ASSEWSGPGLGETQY

v_call: TRBV4-1
clone_size: NA
cdr3_aa: ASSRRQGAAEAF

v_call: TRBV4-1
clone_size: NA
cdr3_aa: ASSRQGVENTIY

v_call: TRBV7-3
clone_size: NA
cdr3_aa: ASSPSRAGDTQY

v_call: TRBV6-2/TRBV6-3
clone_size: NA
cdr3_aa: ASSYSGSPYEQY

v_call: TRBV21-1
clone_size: NA
cdr3_aa: ASSKGGQTNEKLF